Here is one T cell receptor beta chain with its context. The target antigen is unknown. This sample is part of a study of OX40 agonist ivuxolimab in advanced cancers. As for the study in general: Patients assigned to dose escalation were diagnosed with hepatocellular carcinoma, melanoma, renal cell or head and neck cancer. Patients were about 83% male with ages roughly 20 to 85, mean about 54. Partial responses occurred in Three dose-escalation patients, one with hepatocellular carcinoma and two with cutaneous melanoma. Study-level findings and limits: Within 6 weeks, CD4+ and CD8+ blood T cells expanded clonally at 0.1 to 3.0 mg/kg.

Sequencing used immunoSEQ multiplex PCR; TCRdb keeps in-frame clones, though not all of them. The sample holds 80,000 to 90,000 clones; roughly four fifths are singletons and the top ten take 1.5% to 2%. This CDR3 has 13 amino acids. Germline CDR1 and CDR2: LNHNV and YYDKDF (reference sequence). V shed 0 bases and J shed 5 bases, with 6 bases lying between them. The chain has TRBV15 and TRBJ2-3; D is uncertain. The TCR comes from an adult with an advanced solid tumor such as melanoma, head and neck, liver or kidney cancer. The source was CD4+ or CD8+ T cells sorted from blood, collected in a trial of the OX40 agonist ivuxolimab. DNA of the CDR3: TGTGCCACCAGCAGAGATCGCGAAGATACGCAGTATTTT. Translating gives CATSRDREDTQYF.